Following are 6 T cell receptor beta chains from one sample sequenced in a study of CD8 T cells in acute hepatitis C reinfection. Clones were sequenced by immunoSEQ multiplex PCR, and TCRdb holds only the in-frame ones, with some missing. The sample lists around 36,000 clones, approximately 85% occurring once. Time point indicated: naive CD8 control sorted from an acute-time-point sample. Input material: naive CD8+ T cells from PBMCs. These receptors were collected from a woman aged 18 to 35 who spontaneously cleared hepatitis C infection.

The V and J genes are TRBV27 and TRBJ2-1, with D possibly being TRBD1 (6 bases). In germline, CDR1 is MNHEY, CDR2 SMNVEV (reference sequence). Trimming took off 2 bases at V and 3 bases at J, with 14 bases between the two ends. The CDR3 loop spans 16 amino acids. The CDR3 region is CASSLGTPRLYNEQFF. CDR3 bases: TGTGCCAGCAGTTTAGGGACACCAAGACTCTACAATGAGCAGTTCTTC.

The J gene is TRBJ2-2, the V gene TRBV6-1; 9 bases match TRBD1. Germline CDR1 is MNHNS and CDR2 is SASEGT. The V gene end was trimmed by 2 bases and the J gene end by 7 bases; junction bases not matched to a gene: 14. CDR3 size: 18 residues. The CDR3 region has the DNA TGTGCCAGCAGTGAAAGTATGACAGGGGGAGAGAAAGTCGGGGAGCTGTTTTTT. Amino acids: CASSESMTGGEKVGELFF.

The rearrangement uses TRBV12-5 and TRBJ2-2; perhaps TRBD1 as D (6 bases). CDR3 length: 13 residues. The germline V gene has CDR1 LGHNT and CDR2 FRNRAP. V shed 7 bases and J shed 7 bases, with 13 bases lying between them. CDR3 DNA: TGTGCTAGTGACCCACAGGGACACGGGGAGCTGTTTTTT. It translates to CASDPQGHGELFF.

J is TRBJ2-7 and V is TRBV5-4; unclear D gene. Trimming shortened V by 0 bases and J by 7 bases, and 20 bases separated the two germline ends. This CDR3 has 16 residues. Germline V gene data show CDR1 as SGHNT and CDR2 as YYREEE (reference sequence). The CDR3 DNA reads TGTGCCAGCAGCTTGGGATTTGACTCCCCCTCCCAAGAGCAGTACTTC. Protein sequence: CASSLGFDSPSQEQYF. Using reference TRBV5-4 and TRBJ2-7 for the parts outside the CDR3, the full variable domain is ETGVTQSPTHLIKTRGQQVTLRCSSQSGHNTVSWYQQALGQGPQFIFQYYREEENGRGNFPPRFSGLQFPNYSSELNVNALELDDSALYLCASSLGFDSPSQEQYFGPGTRLTVT.

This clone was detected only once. CDR3 region: CASSAPLYSGTYEQYF. CDR3 sequence (DNA): TGTGCCAGCAGTGCCCCTTTGTATAGCGGGACCTACGAGCAGTACTTC. The gene calls are TRBV28 and TRBJ2-7, with 8 bases matching TRBD2. The V and J ends lost 5 bases and 2 bases, in that order; junction bases with no gene match: 11. The CDR3 consists of 16 residues. Germline V gene lookup returns CDR1 MDHEN and CDR2 SYDVKM.

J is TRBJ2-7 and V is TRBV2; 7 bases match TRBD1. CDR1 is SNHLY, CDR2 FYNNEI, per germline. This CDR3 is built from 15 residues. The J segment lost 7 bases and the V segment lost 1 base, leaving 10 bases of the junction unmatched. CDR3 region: CASSEDRGLGREQYF. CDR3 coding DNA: TGTGCCAGCAGTGAAGACAGGGGTCTGGGTCGAGAGCAGTACTTC.